This T cell receptor beta chain was obtained from a study of T cells in narcolepsy. Overall study: Patients with NT1 or NT2 and healthy control donors were enrolled.

The junction had 7 bases not matched to a gene; V was cut back by 6 bases and J by 6 bases. The CDR3 has 13 amino acids. Germline values: CDR1 KGHSH, CDR2 LQKENI. Sequencing used immunoSEQ multiplex PCR; TCRdb keeps in-frame clones, though not all of them. The sample shows approximately 35,000 clones, approximately 77% of them seen only once. Regarding the study as a whole: Same-patient CSF and blood CD4+ T cell clonotypes included HCRT-specific and TRIB2-specific autoreactive ones. Healthy controls reportedly lacked the autoreactive clonotypes serially found in patients' blood. Autoreactive clone sequences were missing from some blood memory CD4+ repertoires.

Of note for this clone: Its specificity is unknown.

The sequence was obtained from a human donor in good health. The genes are TRBV18 and TRBJ1-1, with TRBD1 matching over 7 bases. The sample comprised memory (CD45RA-) CD4+ T cells from blood. CDR3 coding DNA: TGTGCCAGCTCGCAGACAGGGTTATCTGAAGCTTTCTTT. It yields the protein CASSQTGLSEAFF. The complete variable domain, with remaining parts taken from reference TRBV18 and TRBJ1-1, reads NAGVMQNPRHLVRRRGQEARLRCSPMKGHSHVYWYRQLPEEGLKFMVYLQKENIIDESGMPKERFSAEFPKEGPSILRIQQVVRGDSAAYFCASSQTGLSEAFFGQGTRLTVV.